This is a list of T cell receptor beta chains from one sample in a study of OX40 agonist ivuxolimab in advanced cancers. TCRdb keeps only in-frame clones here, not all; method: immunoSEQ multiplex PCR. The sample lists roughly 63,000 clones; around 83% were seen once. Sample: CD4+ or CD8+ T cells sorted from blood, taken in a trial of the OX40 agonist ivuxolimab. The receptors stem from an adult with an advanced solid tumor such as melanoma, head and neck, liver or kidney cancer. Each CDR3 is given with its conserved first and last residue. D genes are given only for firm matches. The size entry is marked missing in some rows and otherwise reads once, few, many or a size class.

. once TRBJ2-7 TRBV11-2 CASRRHGPYEQYF TGTGCCAGCAGACGACACGGCCCCTACGAGCAGTACTTC
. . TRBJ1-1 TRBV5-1 CASSLTGTEAFF TGCGCCAGCAGCTTGACCGGGACTGAAGCTTTCTTT
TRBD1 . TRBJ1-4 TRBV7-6 CASSWGQGINEKLFF TGTGCCAGCAGCTGGGGACAGGGGATTAATGAAAAACTGTTTTTT
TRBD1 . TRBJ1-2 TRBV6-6 CASSYSDRDYGYTF TGTGCCAGCAGTTACTCGGACAGGGACTATGGCTACACCTTC
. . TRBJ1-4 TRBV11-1 CASSLEGTRSNEKLFF TGTGCCAGCAGCTTAGAAGGGACACGCTCTAATGAAAAACTGTTTTTT
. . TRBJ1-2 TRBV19 CASSIRAGGYGYTF TGTGCCAGTAGTATAAGGGCAGGAGGCTATGGCTACACCTTC
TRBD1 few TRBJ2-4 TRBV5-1 CASSLAGAGGKNIQYF TGCGCCAGCAGCTTGGCCGGCGCAGGGGGCAAAAACATTCAGTACTTC
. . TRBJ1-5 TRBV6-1 CASSGPGGDWPQHF TGTGCCAGCAGTGGCCCCGGGGGCGATTGGCCCCAGCATTTT
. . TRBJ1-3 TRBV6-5 CASREGPSGNTIYF TGTGCCAGCAGGGAGGGACCCTCTGGAAACACCATATATTTT
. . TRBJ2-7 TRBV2 CASSDGGTYEQYF TGTGCCAGCAGTGACGGTGGAACGTACGAGCAGTACTTC
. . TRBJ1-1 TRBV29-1 CSVELGPMNTEAFF TGCAGCGTTGAGCTGGGTCCTATGAACACTGAAGCTTTCTTT
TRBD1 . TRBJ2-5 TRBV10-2 CASRAGTGKETQYF TGCGCCAGCAGGGCCGGGACAGGGAAAGAGACCCAGTACTTC
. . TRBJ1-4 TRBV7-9 CASSLRTGTTNEKLFF TGTGCCAGCAGCTTAAGAACAGGAACGACTAATGAAAAACTGTTTTTT
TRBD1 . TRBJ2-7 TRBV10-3 CATRTGDLYEQYF TGTGCCACCCGGACAGGGGACTTGTACGAGCAGTACTTC
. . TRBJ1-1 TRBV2 CASSGNGGDTEAFF TGTGCCAGCAGTGGAAACGGGGGGGACACTGAAGCTTTCTTT
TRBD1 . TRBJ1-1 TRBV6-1 CASRDRGRAFF TGTGCCAGCAGGGACAGGGGGAGGGCTTTCTTT
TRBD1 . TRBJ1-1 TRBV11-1 CASNTNRGQNTEAFF TGTGCCAGCAACACCAACAGGGGCCAGAACACTGAAGCTTTCTTT
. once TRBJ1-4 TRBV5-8 CASSFFSGRRTVKLFF TGTGCCAGCAGCTTTTTTTCGGGCAGGCGAACGGTAAAACTGTTTTTT
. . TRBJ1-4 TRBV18 CASSPVGVNEKLFF TGTGCCAGCTCACCAGTCGGGGTTAATGAAAAACTGTTTTTT
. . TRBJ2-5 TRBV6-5 CASSGPGLRPETQYF TGTGCCAGCAGCGGTCCGGGACTCAGGCCAGAGACCCAGTACTTC
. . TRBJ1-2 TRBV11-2 CASSFPRGGNYGYTF TGTGCCAGCAGCTTTCCAAGGGGGGGTAACTATGGCTACACCTTC
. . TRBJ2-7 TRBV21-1 CASSSPKGGGSYEQYF TGTGCCAGCAGCTCCCCCAAGGGGGGGGGCTCCTACGAGCAGTACTTC
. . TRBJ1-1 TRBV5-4 CASSLGGTRANTEAFF TGTGCCAGCAGCTTGGGTGGGACAAGAGCGAACACTGAAGCTTTCTTT
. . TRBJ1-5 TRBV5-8 CASSWGGGNQPQHF TGTGCCAGCAGCTGGGGAGGGGGCAATCAGCCCCAGCATTTT
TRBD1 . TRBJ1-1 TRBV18 CASSLRRGLNTEAFF TGTGCCAGCTCACTCCGCAGGGGGCTGAACACTGAAGCTTTCTTT
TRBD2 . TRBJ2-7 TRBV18 CASSPPTSGGAGQYF TGTGCCAGCTCACCACCAACTAGCGGGGGGGCCGGGCAGTACTTC
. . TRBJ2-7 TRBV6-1 CASSEKGRSSYEQYF TGTGCCAGCAGCGAGAAGGGCAGGAGCTCCTACGAGCAGTACTTC
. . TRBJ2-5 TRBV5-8 CASSLSGSRSKETQYF TGTGCCAGCAGCTTGTCAGGGTCGAGATCGAAGGAGACCCAGTACTTC
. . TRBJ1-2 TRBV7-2 CASSLSPRSRDGYTF TGTGCCAGCAGCTTAAGCCCCAGGTCTAGGGATGGCTACACCTTC
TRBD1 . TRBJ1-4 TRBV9 CASSRLRDREGKLFF TGTGCCAGCAGCCGCCTCCGGGACAGGGAGGGAAAACTGTTTTTT
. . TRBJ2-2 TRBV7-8 CASSLVRALNTGELFF TGTGCCAGCAGCTTGGTCAGGGCGTTGAACACCGGGGAGCTGTTTTTT
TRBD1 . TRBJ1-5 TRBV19 CASSNRQGRSNQPQHF TGTGCCAGTAGTAACCGACAGGGCCGTAGCAATCAGCCCCAGCATTTT
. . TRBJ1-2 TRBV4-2 CASSQTTGTYGYTF TGTGCCAGCAGCCAAACGACAGGAACCTATGGCTACACCTTC
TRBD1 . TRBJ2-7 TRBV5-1 CASSIGQGVHEQYF TGCGCCAGCAGCATCGGACAGGGGGTCCACGAGCAGTACTTC
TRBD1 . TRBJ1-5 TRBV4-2 CASSQDRTGLMARQPQHF TGTGCCAGCAGCCAGGATAGGACAGGGTTAATGGCTCGTCAGCCCCAGCATTTT
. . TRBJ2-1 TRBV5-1 CASSLEARNEQFF TGCGCCAGCAGCTTGGAGGCTAGAAATGAGCAGTTCTTC
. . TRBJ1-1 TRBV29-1 CSVERGLRGTEAFF TGCAGCGTTGAACGTGGGCTTAGGGGCACTGAAGCTTTCTTT